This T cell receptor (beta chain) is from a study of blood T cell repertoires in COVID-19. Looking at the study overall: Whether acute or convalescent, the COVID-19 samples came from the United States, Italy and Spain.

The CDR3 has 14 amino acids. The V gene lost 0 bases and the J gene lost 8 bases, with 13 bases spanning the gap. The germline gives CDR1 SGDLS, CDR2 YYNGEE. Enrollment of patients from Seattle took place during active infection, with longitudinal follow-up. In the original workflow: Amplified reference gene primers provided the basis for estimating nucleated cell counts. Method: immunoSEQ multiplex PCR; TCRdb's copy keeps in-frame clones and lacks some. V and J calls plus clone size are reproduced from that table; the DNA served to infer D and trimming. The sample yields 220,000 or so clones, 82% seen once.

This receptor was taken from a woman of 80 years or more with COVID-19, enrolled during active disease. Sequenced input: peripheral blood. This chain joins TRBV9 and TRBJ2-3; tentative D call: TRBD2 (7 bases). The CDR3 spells CASSVDGGAGTQYF. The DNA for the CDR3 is TGTGCCAGCAGCGTAGATGGGGGGGCCGGTACGCAGTATTTT.